This TCR beta chain came from a study of T cell responses to AZD1222 COVID-19 vaccine. This CDR3 has 14 amino acids. Trimming removed 4 bases at V and 1 base at J, with 8 bases between. In germline, CDR1 is LGHDT, CDR2 YNNKEL (reference sequence). In regard to this clone: The antigen remains unidentified.

Study-level points and caveats: Donors were chiefly white British, with a greater number of females, and clonal diversity was perhaps underestimated. Baseline seropositivity occurred in only 5 or 6 AZD1222 recipients. The CD4 TCRs associated with vaccination extended across spike and predominated at 160-218 and 743-854.

The repertoire was sequenced with immunoSEQ multiplex PCR; TCRdb's copy has only in-frame clones and lacks some. The sample contains roughly 120,000 clones, 86% of which appear only once. V and J are TRBV3-1 (or the pseudogene TRBV3-2) and TRBJ1-5, with D hard to call. Sequenced material: peripheral blood, taken 28 days after the second AZD1222 dose. This clonotype was sampled from an adult who received the AZD1222 COVID-19 vaccine. CDR3 bases: TGTGCCAGCAGCCGAACACGCAGCAATCAGCCCCAGCATTTT. Its protein product is CASSRTRSNQPQHF.